The T cell receptor (beta chain) described here comes from a study of blood T cells in healthy people across ages (dated by TCRdb to the mid-2010s). In terms of the full investigation: In model experiments, template switching captured roughly one uniquely barcoded TCR beta cDNA molecule for every two T cells. The study measured age-related changes in TCR beta repertoire diversity using deep sequencing normalized with unique cDNA molecular identifiers. Donors were grouped into four age groups: young (average roughly 17 years), middle-aged (39), aged (around 62) and long-lived (over 80). Using the same blood draw, the study looked at two additional independent replicas of 1 million unique cDNA reads for two donors, one aged 18 to 29 and the other aged 80 or older. Broader findings and caveats from the paper: Compared with the aged group, the long-lived group had more naive CD4+ T cells, fewer expanded clones and increased TCR diversity, suggesting age selection. Estimates of total diversity based on one million sequenced T cells were considered lower bounds and underestimates. A strong correlation was found between observed TCR beta diversity and the percentage of naive T cells measured by flow cytometry. Because the CMV infection status of the donors was unknown, age-related changes in expanded clonotypes may potentially have been confounded. As age increased, observed TCR beta diversity per million T cells dropped in a roughly linear way, and a significant reduction was already evident by age 40. Conclusive comparison of naive and antigen-experienced compartments was prevented by the profiling of bulk unsorted PBMCs.

This clonotype was counted a few times. This clone's antigen is unknown. Nothing much larger sits one base from this clone, and base qualities are not available. From cysteine to phenylalanine, the CDR3 is 14 amino acids long. Of the read, only the CDR3 DNA is kept; its 42 bases are in frame from base 1. V was cut back by 6 bases and J by 8 bases, leaving a gap of 16 bases between them. Based on the germline V gene, the CDR1 and CDR2 sequences are MDHEN and SYDVKM. Donors were about 36 systemically healthy Caucasian individuals from Russia aged roughly 6 to 90 years. Each donor gave 8 to 10 milliliters of peripheral blood, drawn into EDTA-treated Vacutainer tubes. Ficoll-Paque density-gradient centrifugation was used to isolate PBMCs, with at least 7 million per sample. Trizol reagent was used to extract total RNA from PBMCs, with at least 5.5 micrograms per sample. Naive CD45RAhigh/CD27high T cell percentages were measured by flow cytometry on a PBMC aliquot from every donor.

The library came from 5' RACE. The sequencing machine was an Illumina HiSeq 2500. A second PCR of roughly 6 to 11 cycles was run with a J-beta primer mix and a sample-barcoded 5' primer. A template-switch 5' adaptor carrying 12 random nucleotides introduced a unique molecular identifier onto each TCR beta cDNA molecule. Each sample yielded at least 3 million CDR3-containing paired-end reads. First-strand cDNA synthesis was performed from all RNA using the Mint cDNA synthesis kit, with priming by a TRBC-specific oligonucleotide. Following uracil-DNA glycosylase treatment, a first 18-cycle PCR with universal primers M1SS and BC2_uni_R was performed on all cDNA. The study's own analysis went as follows. For normalization, 1 million high-quality reads, each with a distinct molecular identifier, were randomly selected from each sample. Instead of being binned into consensus sequences, reads with shared molecular identifiers were discarded. MiTCR, with a Q25 quality threshold and the strictest error-elimination algorithm, was used for CDR3 identification, clonotype clustering and error correction. A nonparametric unseen species model with Euler transformation was used to estimate lower-bound total TCR beta diversity. TCRdb took the public reads, trimmed them with fastp at Q25, ran MiXCR for clone calling and kept in-frame beta chains. Rows with a matching CDR3 protein are joined into one entry that keeps the most common DNA and genes. The V and J calls come from TCRdb's annotation, not from the publication. This sample gives 450,000 to 650,000 distinct CDR3 sequences in total; 20% to 30% of them show up just once. The ten largest clonotypes hold 8.5% to 9.5% of the sample.

The data were also submitted as part of a second study, on T cells of mothers and their children. The second source states: The donors were nine systemically healthy Caucasian individuals, made up of three mothers and their six children. cDNA synthesis consumed the entire amount of extracted RNA, loaded at approximately 1.6 ug RNA in each 15 ul reaction. In the second PCR, the M1S primer introduced both the sample barcodes and 2-4 random nucleotides. Each mother yielded over 8.5 million TCR beta CDR3 reads and each child 2.5 million to 3 million reads. Thymic selection similarly shapes TCR recombination output in related and unrelated pairs, with minor effect from inherited differences. Normalized repertoire overlap in related mother-child pairs was always slightly higher than in unrelated mother-child pairs, but the difference was never significant. No persistent microchimeric T cell clones were detected, at a sensitivity of around 97 clones per million clonotypes. The study used deep NGS to compare TCR beta repertoires of mothers and children, seeking features distinguishing related mother-child pairs from unrelated individuals. Mothers averaged about 37 +/- 4 years of age and children averaged about 10 +/- 4 years. After adapters were ligated using NEBNext reagents, the libraries underwent 100+100 nt paired-end sequencing on an Illumina HiSeq 2000. Mother and child libraries were prepared a month apart and sequenced in separate runs to prevent cross-contamination. Each donor had between about 450,000 and 2,300,000 distinct TCR beta clonotypes identified. Naive TCR beta clonotypes were estimated from low-frequency clonotypes matched to each donor's FACS-determined naive share, without sorting.

This sequence was found in a boy aged 5-17 years in good health. The sample taken for sequencing was blood. The chain is assembled from TRBV28 and TRBJ2-2; the D gene is perhaps TRBD2, on 6 matching bases. Here the CDR3 is given as CASRLDYPLGELFF. The nucleotide sequence is given as TGTGCCAGCAGGTTGGACTATCCCCTTGGGGAGCTGTTTTTT.